This T cell receptor beta chain originates from a study of radiation and T cells in renal cell carcinoma. Study information: Nephrectomy followed 15 Gy stereotactic body radiation by 4 weeks.

Only in-frame clones appear in the TCRdb table, and some are missing; sequencing was by immunoSEQ multiplex PCR. This table has 130,000 or so clones, roughly 83% appearing once. The time point: baseline pretreatment blood. Treatment of the sample: 15 Gy SBRT to primary tumor, nephrectomy 4 weeks later. The clonotype was recovered from a woman aged 50 to 60 with renal cell carcinoma. Sequenced material: blood, taken from a patient whose treatment included radiotherapy and nephrectomy.

The CDR3 loop is CASSLGGGAEFYGYTF. In DNA form, the CDR3 reads TGTGCCAGCAGCTTAGGAGGGGGCGCCGAATTCTATGGCTACACCTTC. The chain joins TRBV7-2 to TRBJ1-2, with 7 bases fitting TRBD1. Germline V CDR1 and CDR2: SGHTA, FQGNSA. The J segment lost 4 bases and the V segment lost 1 base, leaving 9 bases of the junction unmatched. This CDR3 has 16 amino acids.